The TCR beta chain described here comes from a study of cytomegalovirus exposure and HLA in healthy donors. Study-wide results and caveats: TCR beta V- and J-gene trimming, according to a later analysis, was linked to a missense DCLRE1C variant. Generally TCR sequences proved uncommon, though certain public TCRs appeared in numerous donors.

As regards this clone: Its antigen is unidentified.

The PCR contained 60 Vbeta and 13 Jbeta primers. Using immunoSEQ multiplex PCR, the repertoire was profiled, and TCRdb retains in-frame clones only, with some absent. The sample lists some 130,000 clones, less than 80% occurring once. This clonotype was sampled from a man aged 35-49 years in good health and CMV-seropositive. The sequenced sample consisted of PBMCs.

CDR3 coding DNA: TGTGCCAGCAGCTTATGGCGCGGGGCTAACACCGGGGAGCTGTTTTTT. As protein: CASSLWRGANTGELFF. The genes are TRBV7-9 and TRBJ2-2, with D possibly matching TRBD2 (6 bases). Trimming left V 2 bases short and J 2 bases short, with 12 bases between. Germline CDR1 and CDR2: SEHNR and FQNEAQ (reference sequence). This CDR3 region has 16 residues.